Shown below are 22 T cell receptor beta chains from a single sample sequenced in a study of lymphopenia after photon versus proton radiotherapy. Assay: immunoSEQ multiplex PCR; the TCRdb copy retains only in-frame clones and omits some. The table lists about 83,000 clones, about four fifths of them singletons. Sequencing was performed on peripheral blood, taken from a patient treated with proton-based radiotherapy. The receptors were sampled from a man between 60 and 75 years old with pancreatic cancer.

This chain connects TRBV28 to TRBJ2-1; D is possibly TRBD2 (6 bases). Germline V gives CDR1 MDHEN, CDR2 SYDVKM. V lost 4 bases to trimming and J lost 4 bases, with 14 bases between them. The length of the CDR3 is 15 residues. The DNA for the CDR3 is TGTGCCAGCAGTTCTACAGCCGGGACTTACAATGAGCAGTTCTTC. As protein: CASSSTAGTYNEQFF.

V and J are TRBV7-9 and TRBJ2-3; TRBD1 agrees at 10 bases. Germline V CDR1 and CDR2: SEHNR, FQNEAQ (reference sequence). This CDR3 contains 14 residues. V lost 11 bases to trimming and J lost 5 bases; unmatched junction nucleotides: 10. Written as DNA, the CDR3 is TGTGCCGGTAACGACAGGGGGCGAGGAGATACGCAGTATTTT. As protein: CAGNDRGRGDTQYF.

The genes are TRBV4-1 and TRBJ1-2, with D possibly TRBD1 on 5 matching bases. The V gene's germline CDR1 is MGHRA and CDR2 YSYEKL. Trimming removed 2 bases from V and 8 bases from J, with 15 bases in between. CDR3 length equals 14 residues. The CDR3 bases are TGCGCCAGCAGCCAACCCGACAGAGCGTTGGGCTACACCTTC. Protein: CASSQPDRALGYTF.

The chain links TRBV5-6 to TRBJ2-3, with D possibly matching TRBD2 (5 bases). The CDR3 spans 13 residues. V was cut by 2 bases and J by 6 bases, with 10 bases left in between. CDR1 and CDR2 from the germline V gene are SGHDT and YYEEEE. For the CDR3, the DNA is TGTGCCAGCAGCTTCGAGGGTTCGGATACGCAGTATTTT. As protein: CASSFEGSDTQYF.

The chain combines TRBV28 with TRBJ2-1; TRBD1 might be the D (6 bases). The germline V gene has CDR1 MDHEN and CDR2 SYDVKM. CDR3 length: 14 amino acids. Trimming took 3 bases from V and 10 from J, leaving 16 bases between them. In DNA, the CDR3 is TGTGCCAGCAGTTTCCCCACCCGACAGGAGGAGCAGTTCTTC. It yields the protein CASSFPTRQEEQFF.

J is TRBJ2-7 and V is TRBV10-3, with 13 bases lining up with TRBD2. CDR3 length equals 15 residues. From germline, CDR1 is ENHRY and CDR2 SYGVKD. V gave up 6 bases and J gave up 5 bases; unmatched junction bases: 7. DNA for the CDR3: TGTGCCATCAGCGACTGGACTAGCGGGAGACACGAGCAGTACTTC. Encoded protein: CAISDWTSGRHEQYF.

J is TRBJ1-2 and V is TRBV21-1. TRBV21-1 is annotated as a pseudogene. This CDR3 comprises 15 residues. CDR3 sequence (DNA): TGTGCCAGCACCGGAAGGGAGGAGGCTAACTATGGCTACACCTTC. It specifies CASTGREEANYGYTF.

The CDR3 DNA reads as TGTGCCAGCAGCTTAGGGACAGGGGGCGCGGAGACCCAGTACTTC. Translation: CASSLGTGGAETQYF. The rearrangement joins TRBV7-9 to TRBJ2-5; TRBD1 matches at 11 bases. Trimming removed 1 base from V and 5 bases from J; junction bases left unmatched: 3. Germline CDR1 reads SEHNR; CDR2 reads FQNEAQ (reference sequence). This CDR3 is 15 amino acids long.

This clone appeared once. The chain joins TRBV11-2 to TRBJ1-1; tentatively, D is TRBD1 (6 bases). This CDR3 spans 16 amino acids. Germline CDR1 reads SGHAT; CDR2 reads FQNNGV. Deletions cut 5 bases from V and 1 base from J, with 17 bases between. The CDR3 DNA sequence: TGTGCCAGCAGCCCCGGAGGGGGGGGATGGAACACTGAAGCTTTCTTT. It yields the protein CASSPGGGGWNTEAFF.

The chain employs TRBV11-1 and TRBJ2-1; 12 bases match TRBD2. J was trimmed by 4 bases and V by 2 bases; bases with no gene match: 6. The germline CDR1 and CDR2 sequences are SGHAT and FQDESV (reference sequence). The CDR3 extends over 17 amino acids. The CDR3 nucleotides read TGTGCCAGCAGCTTAAGGACTAGCGGGAAACGGTACAATGAGCAGTTCTTC. It translates to CASSLRTSGKRYNEQFF.

The rearrangement links TRBV6-4 to TRBJ1-6; TRBD1 agrees at 10 bases. The trim removed 2 bases at V and 9 bases at J, leaving 1 base unmatched. Germline loops: CDR1 MRHNA, CDR2 SNTAGT. The CDR3 sequence is 14 residues long. CDR3 loop: CASSDRTGGSPLHF. CDR3 coding DNA: TGTGCCAGCAGTGACCGGACAGGGGGTTCACCCCTCCACTTT.

The J gene is TRBJ2-7, the V gene TRBV19; 10 nucleotides match TRBD2. The CDR3 sequence is 15 residues long. CDR1 LNHDA and CDR2 SQIVND come from the germline V gene (reference sequence). Unmatched junction bases numbered 6, after V lost 6 bases and J lost 1 base. This chain's CDR3 is CASRTGTSASYEQYF. The CDR3 DNA reads TGTGCCAGTAGGACCGGGACTAGCGCGTCCTACGAGCAGTACTTC.

The J gene is TRBJ2-5, the V gene TRBV6-5; a weak D match, TRBD1 (5 bases). The germline CDR1 and CDR2 sequences are MNHEY and SVGAGI. CDR3 length: 15 amino acids. The ends were cut back, 0 bases at V and 3 bases at J, with 11 bases in the middle. The CDR3 loop reads CASSYSDSWKETQYF. The CDR3 DNA reads as TGTGCCAGCAGTTACTCTGACAGTTGGAAAGAGACCCAGTACTTC.

Regarding this clone: Other DNA sequences of this sample code for an identical CDR3. This CDR3 is CASSLEETQYF. Written as DNA, the CDR3 is TGCGCCAGCAGCTTGGAAGAGACCCAGTACTTC. The chain has TRBV5-1 and TRBJ2-5; D remains unclear. The CDR3 length is 11 residues. Germline assignment: CDR1 SGHRS and CDR2 YFSETQ. The ends were cut back, 0 bases at V and 3 bases at J, with 0 bases in the middle.

The CDR3 coding sequence is TGTGCCAGCAGTTATCAGCTAGCCGCGGGCACTGAAGCTTTCTTT. Translated, it gives CASSYQLAAGTEAFF. The chain is built from TRBV6-5 and TRBJ1-1; D is unresolved. This CDR3 is 15 amino acids long. Between the trimmed V and J ends, which lost 3 bases and 4 bases, there was a span of 15 bases. CDR1 and CDR2 from the germline V gene are MNHEY and SVGAGI.

CDR3 loop: CASASPGALWNEQFF. In DNA, the CDR3 is TGTGCCAGTGCCTCACCGGGAGCTTTGTGGAATGAGCAGTTCTTC. The chain employs TRBV19 and TRBJ2-1; the D gene is possibly TRBD2 (6 bases). CDR3 length: 15 amino acids. V lost 8 bases and J lost 7, with 21 bases in between. The germline gives CDR1 LNHDA, CDR2 SQIVND (reference sequence).

The chain is built from TRBV7-9 and TRBJ2-1; the D is unclear. Germline V gene sequence: CDR1 SEHNR, CDR2 FQNEAQ (reference sequence). This CDR3 region has 16 residues. V lost 4 bases and J lost 2, with 15 bases in between. CDR3 nucleotides: TGTGCCAGCAGCTCTCGTTGGACCGCGCCCTACAATGAGCAGTTCTTC. This gives the protein CASSSRWTAPYNEQFF. The entire variable domain, with the rest obtained from reference TRBV7-9 and TRBJ2-1, is as follows: DTGVSQNPRHKITKRGQNVTFRCDPISEHNRLYWYRQTLGQGPEFLTYFQNEAQLEKSRLLSDRFSAERPKGSFSTLEIQRTEQGDSAMYLCASSSRWTAPYNEQFFGPGTRLTVL.

A remark on this clone: One junction end does not reproduce the germline sequence, and a read error may be involved. The J gene is TRBJ2-1, the V gene TRBV5-4, with TRBD2 identical over 14 bases. The CDR3 sequence is 16 residues long. Per the germline V gene, CDR1 is SGHNT and CDR2 is YYREEE (reference sequence). CDR3: CASSTGTSGSWNEQFF. The CDR3 DNA sequence: TGTGCCAGCAGCACCGGGACTAGCGGGAGTTGGAATGAGCAATTCTTC.

V is TRBV7-9 and J is TRBJ2-1; possibly TRBD1 for D (6 bases). The CDR3 totals 16 residues. Per germline, CDR1 SEHNR and CDR2 FQNEAQ (reference sequence). Trimming cost V 2 bases and J 9 bases, with 20 bases left between them. The CDR3 reads CASSLQVQGPLGEQFF. In nucleotides, the CDR3 is TGTGCCAGCAGCTTACAGGTCCAGGGGCCTCTAGGTGAGCAGTTCTTC.

The chain combines TRBV7-2 with TRBJ1-1; no clear D. This CDR3 region has 15 residues. The V end lost 1 base, the J end lost 5 bases, and 14 bases lay between the germline ends. Germline assignment: CDR1 SGHTA and CDR2 FQGNSA. CDR3: CASSLDLGSGTEAFF. CDR3 nucleotide sequence: TGTGCCAGCAGCTTAGACTTAGGGAGTGGTACTGAAGCTTTCTTT.

This chain links TRBV5-6 with TRBJ1-1; no firm D call. Germline-derived CDR1 and CDR2 are SGHDT and YYEEEE. The CDR3 sequence is 14 residues long. With 4 bases removed from V and 0 bases from J, the gap between germline ends came to 10 bases. In DNA form, the CDR3 reads TGTGCCAGCAGCCCCGCTTTAGTGAACACTGAAGCTTTCTTT. This codes for CASSPALVNTEAFF.

The V gene is TRBV2, the J gene TRBJ1-4; D remains ambiguous. The CDR3 has 16 amino acids. In germline, CDR1 is SNHLY, CDR2 FYNNEI. V dropped 3 bases and J dropped 0 bases, with 11 bases sitting between them. CDR3 bases: TGTGCCAGCAGTGAGGCCCCGACAACAACTAATGAAAAACTGTTTTTT. This sequence encodes CASSEAPTTTNEKLFF.